These T cell receptor beta chains were read from a single sample in a study of shared clonotypes between healthy human individuals. The method was immunoSEQ multiplex PCR; TCRdb's version includes in-frame clones alone and lacks a portion of them. Here the sample spans some 450,000 clones, 70% to 80% being singletons. Sequenced: PBMCs. The source is a woman between 35 and 50 years old in good health. Some clones in this sample may be carry-over from other donors' samples. The CDR3 runs from the conserved cysteine through the conserved F or W. A D gene is named only where the DNA matches it firmly. Expanded clones are given a class, and other clones once, few, many or no size at all.

TRBJ1-5	few	NA	TRBV6-5	CASSWAGGSNQPQHF	TGTGCCAGCAGTTGGGCGGGGGGTAGCAATCAGCCCCAGCATTTT
TRBJ2-1	NA	NA	TRBV7-8	CASSPLAQAVEQFF	TGTGCCAGCAGCCCACTGGCCCAAGCGGTTGAGCAGTTCTTC
TRBJ2-5	NA	NA	TRBV5-1	CASSGQETQYF	TGCGCCAGCAGCGGCCAAGAGACCCAGTACTTC
TRBJ1-1	NA	NA	TRBV7-9	CASILGRRNTEAFF	TGTGCCAGCATCCTGGGACGGCGGAACACTGAAGCTTTCTTT
TRBJ2-3	NA	NA	TRBV29-1	CSVEDLAADTQYF	TGCAGCGTTGAGGATCTGGCGGCAGATACGCAGTATTTT
TRBJ2-3	NA	TRBD1	TRBV5-1	CASSLGQGVDTQYF	TGCGCCAGCAGCTTGGGACAGGGAGTAGATACGCAGTATTTT
TRBJ2-7	NA	NA	TRBV18	CASSPASAYYEQYF	TGTGCCAGCTCACCAGCTAGCGCCTACTACGAGCAGTACTTC
TRBJ2-1	NA	NA	TRBV6-1	CATLGEYKQFF	TGTGCCACCCTAGGGGAGTATAAGCAGTTCTTC
TRBJ2-5	NA	NA	TRBV2	CASSPQETQYF	TGTGCCAGCAGTCCCCAAGAGACCCAGTACTTC
TRBJ2-2	NA	NA	TRBV25-1	CASSELWAGELFF	TGTGCCAGCAGTGAGCTATGGGCCGGGGAGCTGTTTTTT
TRBJ1-6	NA	NA	TRBV18	CASSPPAGPSRLHF	TGTGCCAGCTCACCACCGGCTGGTCCCTCGAGGCTCCACTTT
TRBJ2-1	few	NA	TRBV13	CASSLAGAHNEQFF	TGTGCCAGCAGCTTAGCGGGGGCTCACAATGAGCAGTTCTTC
TRBJ2-7	NA	TRBD1	TRBV29-1	CSVGTGGRYEQYF	TGCAGCGTTGGAACAGGGGGCAGGTACGAGCAGTACTTC
TRBJ2-5	NA	TRBD1	TRBV7-2	CASSLNRDRQHQETQYF	TGTGCCAGCAGCTTAAACCGGGACAGGCAACACCAAGAGACCCAGTACTTC
TRBJ1-2	NA	NA	TRBV5-1	CASSEPENYGYTF	TGCGCCAGCAGTGAACCAGAAAACTATGGCTACACCTTC
TRBJ2-5	NA	NA	TRBV7-6	CASSSPGNQVETQYF	TGTGCCAGCAGCTCGCCGGGCAACCAAGTAGAGACCCAGTACTTC